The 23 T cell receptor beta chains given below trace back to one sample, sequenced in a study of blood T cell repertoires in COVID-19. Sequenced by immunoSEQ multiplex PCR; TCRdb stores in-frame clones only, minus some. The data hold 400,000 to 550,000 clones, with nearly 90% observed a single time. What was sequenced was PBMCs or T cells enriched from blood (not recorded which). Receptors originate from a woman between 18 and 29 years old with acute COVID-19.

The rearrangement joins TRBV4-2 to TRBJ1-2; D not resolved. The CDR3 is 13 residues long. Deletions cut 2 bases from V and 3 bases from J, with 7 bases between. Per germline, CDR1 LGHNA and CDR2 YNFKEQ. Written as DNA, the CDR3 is TGTGCCAGCAGCCAACAGTTTGACTATGGCTACACCTTC. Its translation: CASSQQFDYGYTF.

The CDR3 is CASSQDVLAGYNEQFF. The CDR3 DNA reads TGCGCCAGCAGCCAAGATGTCCTAGCGGGATACAATGAGCAGTTCTTC. The genes are TRBV4-3 and TRBJ2-1, with 9 bases matching TRBD2. With V trimmed by 0 bases and J by 4 bases, 4 bases remained unmatched. Germline V gives CDR1 LGHNA, CDR2 YSLEER. This CDR3 has 16 amino acids.

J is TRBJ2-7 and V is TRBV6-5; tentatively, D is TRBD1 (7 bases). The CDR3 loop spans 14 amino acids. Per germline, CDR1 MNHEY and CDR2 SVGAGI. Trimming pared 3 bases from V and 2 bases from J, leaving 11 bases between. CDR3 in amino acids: CASSYQGGTYEQYF. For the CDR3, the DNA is TGTGCCAGCAGTTATCAGGGGGGAACCTACGAGCAGTACTTC.

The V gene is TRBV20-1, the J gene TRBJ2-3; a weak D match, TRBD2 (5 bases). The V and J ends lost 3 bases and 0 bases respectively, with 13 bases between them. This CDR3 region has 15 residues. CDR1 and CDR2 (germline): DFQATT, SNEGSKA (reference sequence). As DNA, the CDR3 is TGCAGTGCTAGTGAAAGCGGTGCTAGCACAGATACGCAGTATTTT. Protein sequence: CSASESGASTDTQYF.

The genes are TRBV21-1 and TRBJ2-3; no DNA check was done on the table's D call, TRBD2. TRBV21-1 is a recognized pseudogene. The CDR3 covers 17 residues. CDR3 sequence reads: CASSKTVGSGFPHTQYF. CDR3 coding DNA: TGTGCCAGCAGCAAGACGGTTGGTAGCGGGTTCCCGCATACGCAGTATTTT.

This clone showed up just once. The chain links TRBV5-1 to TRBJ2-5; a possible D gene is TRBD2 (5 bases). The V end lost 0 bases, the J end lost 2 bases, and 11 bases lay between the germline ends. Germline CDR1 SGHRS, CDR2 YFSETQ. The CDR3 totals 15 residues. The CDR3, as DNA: TGCGCCAGCAGCTTGGCCCACGGCGGGCAAGAGACCCAGTACTTC. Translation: CASSLAHGGQETQYF.

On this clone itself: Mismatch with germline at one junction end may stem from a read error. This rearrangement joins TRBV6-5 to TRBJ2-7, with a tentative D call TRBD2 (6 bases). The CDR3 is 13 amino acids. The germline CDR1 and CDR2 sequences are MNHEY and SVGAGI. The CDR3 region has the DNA TGTGCCGGCAGTTACGGACTAAACTACGAGCAGTACTTC. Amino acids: CAGSYGLNYEQYF.

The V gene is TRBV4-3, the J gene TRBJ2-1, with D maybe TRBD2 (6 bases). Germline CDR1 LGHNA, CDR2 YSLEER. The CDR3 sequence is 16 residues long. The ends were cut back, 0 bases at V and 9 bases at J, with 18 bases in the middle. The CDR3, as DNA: TGCGCCAGCAGCCAAGATCGGGCGGGACGTACTGGTGAGCAGTTCTTC. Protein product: CASSQDRAGRTGEQFF.

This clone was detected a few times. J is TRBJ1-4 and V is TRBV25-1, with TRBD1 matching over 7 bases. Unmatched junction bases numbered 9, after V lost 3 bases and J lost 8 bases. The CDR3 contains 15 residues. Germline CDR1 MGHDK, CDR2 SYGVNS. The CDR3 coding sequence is TGTGCCAGCAGTGACTCCACAGGGGCTGGGGAAAAACTGTTTTTT. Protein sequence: CASSDSTGAGEKLFF.

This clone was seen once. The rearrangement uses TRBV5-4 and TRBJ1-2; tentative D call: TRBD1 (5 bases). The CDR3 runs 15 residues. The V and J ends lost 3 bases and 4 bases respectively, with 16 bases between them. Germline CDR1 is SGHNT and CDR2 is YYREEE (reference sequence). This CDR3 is CASSSPGLATYGYTF. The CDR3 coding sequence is TGTGCCAGCAGCTCCCCGGGACTGGCAACCTATGGCTACACCTTC.

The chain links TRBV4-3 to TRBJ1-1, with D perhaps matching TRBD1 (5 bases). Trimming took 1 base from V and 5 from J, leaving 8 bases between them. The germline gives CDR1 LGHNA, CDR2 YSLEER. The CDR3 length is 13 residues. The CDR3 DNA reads TGCGCCAGCAGCCAAGGGGAGGGGACTGAAGCTTTCTTT. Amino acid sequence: CASSQGEGTEAFF.

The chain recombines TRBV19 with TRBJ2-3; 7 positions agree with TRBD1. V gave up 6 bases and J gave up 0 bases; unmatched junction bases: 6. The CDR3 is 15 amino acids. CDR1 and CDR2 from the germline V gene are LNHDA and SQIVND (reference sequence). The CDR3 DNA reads TGTGCCAGTAGCCTAGGGACAGTGAGCACAGATACGCAGTATTTT. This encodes CASSLGTVSTDTQYF.

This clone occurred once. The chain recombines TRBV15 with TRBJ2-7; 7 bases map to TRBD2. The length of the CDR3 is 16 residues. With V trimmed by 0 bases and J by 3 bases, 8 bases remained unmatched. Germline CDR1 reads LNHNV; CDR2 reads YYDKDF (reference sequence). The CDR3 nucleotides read TGTGCCACCAGCAGAGATTTCGGGAGGAATTTCTACGAGCAGTACTTC. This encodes CATSRDFGRNFYEQYF.

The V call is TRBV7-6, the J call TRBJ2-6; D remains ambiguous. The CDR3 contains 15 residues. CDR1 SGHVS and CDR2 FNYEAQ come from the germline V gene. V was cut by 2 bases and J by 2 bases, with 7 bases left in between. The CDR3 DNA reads TGTGCCAGCAGCTTACTTTCGGCTGGGGCCAACGTCCTGACTTTC. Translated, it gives CASSLLSAGANVLTF.

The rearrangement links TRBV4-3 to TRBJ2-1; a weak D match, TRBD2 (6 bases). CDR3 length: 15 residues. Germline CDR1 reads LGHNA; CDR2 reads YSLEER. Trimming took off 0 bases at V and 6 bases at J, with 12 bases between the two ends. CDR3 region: CASSQERDLFNEQFF. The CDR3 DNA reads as TGCGCCAGCAGCCAAGAGAGGGACTTATTCAATGAGCAGTTCTTC.

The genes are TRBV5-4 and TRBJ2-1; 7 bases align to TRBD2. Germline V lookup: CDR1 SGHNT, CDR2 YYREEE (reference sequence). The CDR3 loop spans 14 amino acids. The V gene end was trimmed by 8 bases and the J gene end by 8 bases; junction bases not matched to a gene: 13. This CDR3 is CASSRGFAGDEQFF. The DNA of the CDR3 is TGTGCCAGTTCGCGGGGGTTTGCGGGCGATGAGCAGTTCTTC.

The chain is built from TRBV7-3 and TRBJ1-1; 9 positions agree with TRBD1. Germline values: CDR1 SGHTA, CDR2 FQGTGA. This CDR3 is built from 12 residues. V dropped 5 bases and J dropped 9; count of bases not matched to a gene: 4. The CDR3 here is CASSENRGQAFF. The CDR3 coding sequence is TGTGCCAGCAGCGAAAACAGGGGGCAAGCTTTCTTT. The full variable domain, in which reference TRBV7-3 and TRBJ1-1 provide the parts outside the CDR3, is GAGVSQTPSNKVTEKGKYVELRCDPISGHTALYWYRQSLGQGPEFLIYFQGTGAADDSGLPNDRFFAVRPEGSVSTLKIQRTERGDSAVYLCASSENRGQAFFGQGTRLTVV.

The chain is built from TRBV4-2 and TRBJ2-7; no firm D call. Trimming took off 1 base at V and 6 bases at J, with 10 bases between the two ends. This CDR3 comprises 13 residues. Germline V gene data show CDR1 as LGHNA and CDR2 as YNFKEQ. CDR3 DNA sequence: TGTGCCAGCAGCCAAGTCGGTGGGCGCGAGCAGTACTTC. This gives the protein CASSQVGGREQYF.

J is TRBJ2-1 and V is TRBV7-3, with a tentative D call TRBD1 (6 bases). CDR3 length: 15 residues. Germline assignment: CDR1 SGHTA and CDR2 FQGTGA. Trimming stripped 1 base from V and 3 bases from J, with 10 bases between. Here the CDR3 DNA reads TGTGCCAGCAGCTTAAGTCAGGGGAACTACAATGAGCAGTTCTTC. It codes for CASSLSQGNYNEQFF.

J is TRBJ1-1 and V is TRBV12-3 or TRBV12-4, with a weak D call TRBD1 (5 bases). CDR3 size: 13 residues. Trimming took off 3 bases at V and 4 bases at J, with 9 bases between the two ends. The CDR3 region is CASSFKTATEAFF. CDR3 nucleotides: TGTGCCAGCAGTTTTAAGACAGCCACTGAAGCTTTCTTT.

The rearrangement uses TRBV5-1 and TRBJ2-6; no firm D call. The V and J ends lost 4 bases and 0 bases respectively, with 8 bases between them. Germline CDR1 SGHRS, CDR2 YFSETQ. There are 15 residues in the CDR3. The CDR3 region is CASSPVYSGANVLTF. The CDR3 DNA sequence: TGCGCCAGCAGCCCTGTATACTCTGGGGCCAACGTCCTGACTTTC.

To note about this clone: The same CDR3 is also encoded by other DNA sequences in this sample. The CDR3 is CASSIQGAGTEAFF. The CDR3 region has the DNA TGTGCCAGTAGTATACAGGGGGCGGGCACTGAAGCTTTCTTT. V and J are TRBV19 and TRBJ1-1; TRBD1 matches at 8 bases. The CDR3 extends over 14 amino acids. V gave up 2 bases and J gave up 4 bases; unmatched junction bases: 3. From germline, CDR1 is LNHDA and CDR2 SQIVND (reference sequence).

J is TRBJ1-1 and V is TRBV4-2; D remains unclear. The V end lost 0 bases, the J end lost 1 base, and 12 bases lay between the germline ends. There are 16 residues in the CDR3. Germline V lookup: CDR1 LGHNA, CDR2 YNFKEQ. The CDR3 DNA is TGTGCCAGCAGCCAAGATCTGCCGGAGGAGAACACTGAAGCTTTCTTT. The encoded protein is CASSQDLPEENTEAFF.